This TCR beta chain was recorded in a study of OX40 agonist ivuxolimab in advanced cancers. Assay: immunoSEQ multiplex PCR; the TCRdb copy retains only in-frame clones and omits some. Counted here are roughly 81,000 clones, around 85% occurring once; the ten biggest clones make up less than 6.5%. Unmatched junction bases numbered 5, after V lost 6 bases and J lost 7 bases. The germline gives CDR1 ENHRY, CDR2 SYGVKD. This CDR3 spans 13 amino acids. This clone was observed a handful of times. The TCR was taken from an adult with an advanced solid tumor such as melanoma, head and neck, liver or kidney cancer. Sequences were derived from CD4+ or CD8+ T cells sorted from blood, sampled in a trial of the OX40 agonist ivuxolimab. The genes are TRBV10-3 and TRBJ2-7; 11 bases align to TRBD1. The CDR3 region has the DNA TGTGCCATCAGCTGGGACAGGGGGTATGAGCAGTACTTC. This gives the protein CAISWDRGYEQYF.